Listed below are T cell receptor beta chains from one sample, sequenced in a study of shared clonotypes between healthy human individuals. This table comes from immunoSEQ multiplex PCR, and its TCRdb copy is limited to in-frame clones, with some not included. Among over 2 million clones listed, roughly 95% were seen once. The sequenced material came from naive CD8+ T cells sorted from blood. The receptors were gathered from a man younger than 35 in good health. Each CDR3 is given with its conserved first and last residue. The order of the fields is V gene, CDR3 length, clone size, D gene, J gene, CDR3 protein, CDR3 DNA. The D gene is left open where the match is weak. Not all rows give a size; the values are once, few, many and, for expanded clones, a class.

TRBV6-5	15	-	TRBD1	TRBJ1-4	CASNHYRGRPEKLFF	TGTGCCAGCAATCACTACAGGGGGCGCCCGGAAAAACTGTTTTTT
TRBV12-5	15	-	-	TRBJ1-2	CASGSPYGAGVGYTF	TGTGCTAGTGGTTCTCCCTATGGGGCAGGGGTCGGCTACACCTTC
TRBV27	14	once	-	TRBJ2-7	CASSLLAAPYEQYF	TGTGCCAGCAGTTTATTAGCGGCCCCCTACGAGCAGTACTTC
TRBV27	15	-	-	TRBJ2-2	CASSLLFPVSGELFF	TGTGCCAGCAGTTTACTATTCCCAGTCTCCGGGGAGCTGTTTTTT
TRBV4-2	13	once	-	TRBJ1-5	CASSRTQNQPQHF	TGTGCCAGCAGCCGGACCCAAAATCAGCCCCAGCATTTT
TRBV6-5	15	once	TRBD1	TRBJ2-3	CASSYGTGDTDTQYF	TGTGCCAGCAGTTACGGGACAGGAGACACAGATACGCAGTATTTT
TRBV29-1	13	-	TRBD2	TRBJ2-1	CSVVAGGRSEQFF	TGCAGCGTTGTCGCGGGAGGGAGATCTGAGCAGTTCTTC
TRBV5-1	14	-	-	TRBJ1-1	CASSLNGGVAEAFF	TGCGCCAGCAGCTTAAATGGGGGCGTCGCTGAAGCTTTCTTT
TRBV28	16	-	-	TRBJ2-1	CASSSLRGQSYNEQFF	TGTGCCAGCAGTAGCCTCCGGGGGCAGTCCTACAATGAGCAGTTCTTC
TRBV7-8	16	-	-	TRBJ2-1	CASTEGASWGNNEQFF	TGTGCCAGCACCGAAGGGGCTAGCTGGGGCAACAATGAGCAGTTCTTC
TRBV7-9	16	-	TRBD2	TRBJ2-1	CASSAASGGRYNEQFF	TGTGCCAGCAGCGCCGCTAGCGGGGGGCGGTACAATGAGCAGTTCTTC
TRBV10-3	15	-	-	TRBJ2-7	CAISEAGTPNYEQYF	TGTGCCATCAGTGAGGCGGGGACGCCTAACTACGAGCAGTACTTC
TRBV7-9	15	once	TRBD2	TRBJ2-7	CASSPTTSGGYEQYF	TGTGCCAGCAGCCCAACGACTAGCGGCGGCTACGAGCAGTACTTC
TRBV5-1	14	-	-	TRBJ1-3	CASSFGGLGNTIYF	TGCGCCAGCAGCTTCGGGGGTTTGGGAAACACCATATATTTT
TRBV7-2	14	-	TRBD2	TRBJ2-7	CASSTYGGNYEQYF	TGTGCCAGCAGCACATACGGGGGGAACTACGAGCAGTACTTC